One and the same sample provided the 28 T cell receptor beta chains below, sequenced in a study of blood T cells in healthy people across ages. Next came a second PCR, run for roughly 6 to 11 cycles, which used a sample-barcoded 5' primer along with a J-beta primer mix. TCRdb re-called the 5' RACE reads with MiXCR, one entry per CDR3 protein. The table shows 790,000 or so distinct CDR3 sequences, with approximately 60% occurring only once. The source material was blood. These receptors originate from a man aged 40-55 years in good health.

J is TRBJ2-5 and V is TRBV29-1; the match to TRBD1 covers 10 bases. The end of the DNA fits TRBJ2-7 better, so the J call may be wrong. The length of the CDR3 is 12 residues. CDR1 and CDR2 from the germline V gene are SQVTM and ANQGSEA. In DNA, the CDR3 is TGCAGCGTCCGGGACAGGGGATTCGAGCAGTACTTC. Amino acid sequence: CSVRDRGFEQYF.

With respect to this clonotype: The germline gene is not matched at one end of the junction; a read error may be the cause. The V call is TRBV20-1, the J call TRBJ2-3; tentative D call: TRBD2 (7 bases). CDR1 and CDR2 (germline): DFQATT, SNEGSKA (reference sequence). CDR3 size: 17 residues. The DNA for the CDR3 is TGCAGTGCTAGCGGGGGCGGCGGGGGCCCAAGCACAAATACGCAGTATTTT. It encodes CSASGGGGGPSTNTQYF.

The chain is built from TRBV11-2 and TRBJ2-1, with D unresolved. Germline V CDR1 and CDR2: SGHAT, FQNNGV. There are 16 residues in the CDR3. V was trimmed by 1 base and J by 4 bases, leaving 14 bases between them. For the CDR3, the DNA is TGTGCCAGCAGCTTAGTTGGTACGGTGGTATACAATGAGCAGTTCTTC. Amino acid sequence: CASSLVGTVVYNEQFF. The full variable domain, completed using reference TRBV11-2 and TRBJ2-1, is EAGVAQSPRYKIIEKRQSVAFWCNPISGHATLYWYQQILGQGPKLLIQFQNNGVVDDSQLPKDRFSAERLKGVDSTLKIQPAKLEDSAVYLCASSLVGTVVYNEQFFGPGTRLTVL.

The chain is built from TRBV20-1 and TRBJ2-5, with 7 bases lining up with TRBD1. The J segment lost 0 bases and the V segment lost 6 bases, leaving 16 bases of the junction unmatched. The CDR3 is 17 residues long. Germline-derived CDR1 and CDR2 are DFQATT and SNEGSKA (reference sequence). CDR3 protein: CSADGTRDSNYQETQYF. In DNA, the CDR3 is TGCAGTGCCGACGGGACCCGGGACAGCAATTACCAAGAGACCCAGTACTTC.

There are many counts of this clonotype. The V call is TRBV27, the J call TRBJ1-2; TRBD1 is a possible D gene (6 bases). This CDR3 is 12 amino acids long. The V and J ends lost 7 bases and 5 bases respectively, with 11 bases between them. The germline gives CDR1 MNHEY, CDR2 SMNVEV (reference sequence). CDR3 residues: CASKGGAYGYTF. CDR3 nucleotide sequence: TGTGCCAGCAAAGGGGGGGCTTATGGCTACACCTTC.

The V call is TRBV3-1, the J call TRBJ1-6; 12 positions agree with TRBD1. This CDR3 contains 16 residues. CDR1 is LGHDT and CDR2 is YNNKEL in the germline V gene (reference sequence). After removal of 4 bases from V and 9 bases from J, the junction contained 7 bases not matched to a gene. The CDR3 nucleotides read TGTGCCAGCAGCCCACCCGGGACAGGGGGCACTTCACCCCTCCACTTT. It specifies CASSPPGTGGTSPLHF.

Details on this clonotype: The junction and the germline gene differ at one end; a read error may be behind it. The chain uses TRBV29-1 and TRBJ2-5, with no clear D. CDR1 and CDR2 from the germline V gene are SQVTM and ANQGSEA. This CDR3 comprises 12 residues. CDR3 bases: TGCAGCGTTGAGAGAATCCAAGCGACCCAGTACTTC. This translates into CSVERIQATQYF.

The chain has TRBV27 and TRBJ1-1; D gene ambiguous. Germline-derived CDR1 and CDR2 are MNHEY and SMNVEV (reference sequence). This CDR3 is 13 amino acids long. V lost 5 bases and J lost 10, with 17 bases in between. The CDR3 sequence is CASSLPPRGPAFF. The CDR3 coding sequence is TGTGCCAGCAGTCTCCCCCCTAGAGGGCCAGCTTTCTTT.

This clonotype was detected a few times. The chain is built from TRBV25-1 and TRBJ2-1; unclear D gene. This CDR3 comprises 11 residues. Germline CDR1 MGHDK, CDR2 SYGVNS. The germline V and J ends were trimmed by 6 bases and 10 bases, with 10 bases remaining between them. CDR3 DNA sequence: TGTGCCAGCAGCCAGCTCGTCGAGCAGTTCTTC. Encoded protein: CASSQLVEQFF.

The chain couples TRBV4-2 to TRBJ1-2; the D is unclear. Germline V lookup: CDR1 LGHNA, CDR2 YNFKEQ. The CDR3 has 15 amino acids. V lost 4 bases and J lost 2, with 14 bases in between. CDR3 in amino acids: CASSLHQDGNYGYTF. The CDR3 bases are TGTGCCAGCAGCCTTCACCAGGACGGAAACTATGGCTACACCTTC.

This sequence joins TRBV28 and TRBJ2-5, with TRBD1 as a possible D gene (5 bases). The end of the DNA fits TRBJ2-7 better, so the J call may be wrong. This CDR3 spans 15 amino acids. The germline V gene has CDR1 MDHEN and CDR2 SYDVKM. The CDR3 DNA follows: TGTGCCAGCAGTCCCCCCGACAGATTGGGCAGCGAGCAGTACTTC. Residues: CASSPPDRLGSEQYF.

The chain employs TRBV12-3 or TRBV12-4 and TRBJ2-7; perhaps TRBD2 as D (5 bases). The assigned J gene may be wrong: the sequence end matches TRBJ2-1 better. The CDR3 has 14 amino acids. DNA for the CDR3: TGTGCCAGCAGTTTAGGAATGAGCGGAGGTGAACAGTTCTTC. Translated, it gives CASSLGMSGGEQFF.

This clonotype was found many times. This sequence joins TRBV7-3 and TRBJ2-1; 7 positions match TRBD2. V was pared by 2 bases and J by 4 bases, with 5 bases of the junction left unmatched. CDR1 and CDR2 from the germline V gene are SGHTA and FQGTGA. This CDR3 comprises 15 residues. CDR3 sequence (DNA): TGTGCCAGCAGCTTATCCGGGGGGTCGTACAATGAGCAGTTCTTC. Protein: CASSLSGGSYNEQFF.

V is TRBV28 and J is TRBJ2-1; 8 nucleotides line up with TRBD1. Germline loops: CDR1 MDHEN, CDR2 SYDVKM. Trimming removed 5 bases from V and 2 bases from J; junction bases left unmatched: 5. This CDR3 is built from 15 residues. This CDR3 reads CASSDTGGPYNEQFF. CDR3 nucleotides: TGTGCCAGCAGTGATACAGGGGGACCCTACAATGAGCAGTTCTTC.

This clonotype occurred a few times. This chain joins TRBV28 and TRBJ2-1, with TRBD1 matching 9 bases. The CDR3 length is 14 residues. Germline lookup yields CDR1 MDHEN and CDR2 SYDVKM. The V and J ends lost 8 bases and 8 bases, in that order; junction bases with no gene match: 10. The CDR3 DNA reads as TGTGCCAGCGGGACGACTGGGACAGGGCATGAGCAGTTCTTC. Its translation: CASGTTGTGHEQFF.

This chain links TRBV4-3 with TRBJ2-7; D not certain. CDR3 length: 13 amino acids. V lost 3 bases and J 1 base, leaving 7 bases between the germline ends. The V gene's germline CDR1 is LGHNA and CDR2 YSLEER. CDR3 sequence (DNA): TGCGCCAGCAGCCAGTCCCCGTCCTACGAGCAGTACTTC. This translates into CASSQSPSYEQYF.

This clonotype occurred many times. V is TRBV4-1 and J is TRBJ2-5; D unresolved. This CDR3 has 13 amino acids. CDR1 is MGHRA, CDR2 YSYEKL, per germline. Trimming pared 2 bases from V and 4 bases from J, leaving 8 bases between. The CDR3 DNA reads TGCGCCAGCAGCCAACTTAGAGGAGAGACCCAGTACTTC. Encoded protein: CASSQLRGETQYF.

This rearrangement joins TRBV7-8 to TRBJ1-2; 8 bases are shared with TRBD1. CDR1 is SGHVS and CDR2 is FQNEAQ in the germline V gene. This CDR3 has 16 residues. V shed 5 bases, J shed 7 bases, and the junction held 15 bases outside the gene matches. CDR3 sequence reads: CASSTRDRSTGGGYTF. The CDR3 nucleotides are TGTGCCAGCAGCACCCGGGACAGGTCTACCGGGGGTGGCTACACCTTC.

The chain combines TRBV20-1 with TRBJ2-3; no clear D gene. Trimming pared 2 bases from V and 8 bases from J, leaving 20 bases between. CDR1 DFQATT and CDR2 SNEGSKA come from the germline V gene (reference sequence). The CDR3 sequence is 15 residues long. CDR3 protein: CSARPRAVGSSTQYF. In DNA form, the CDR3 reads TGCAGTGCTAGACCCCGGGCGGTAGGTTCCAGTACGCAGTATTTT.

The J gene is TRBJ2-7, the V gene TRBV5-1, with 7 bases that match TRBD2. With 1 base clipped from V and 1 base from J, the junction kept 5 bases outside the gene matches. The germline CDR1 and CDR2 sequences are SGHRS and YFSETQ. There are 15 residues in the CDR3. The chain's CDR3 is CASSLSGGLSYEQYF. CDR3 bases: TGCGCCAGCAGCTTGTCGGGAGGACTATCCTACGAGCAGTACTTC.

This chain links TRBV20-1 with TRBJ2-1; TRBD2 matches at 13 bases. V was pared by 0 bases and J by 2 bases, with 4 bases of the junction left unmatched. The CDR3 loop spans 17 amino acids. Germline V gives CDR1 DFQATT, CDR2 SNEGSKA (reference sequence). This chain's CDR3 is CSARDSTSGGAYNEQFF. The CDR3 bases are TGCAGTGCTAGAGATTCTACTAGCGGGGGGGCCTACAATGAGCAGTTCTTC.

Only one count was recorded for this clonotype. This sequence joins TRBV3-1 and TRBJ2-7; 12 positions match TRBD1. The germline V gene encodes CDR1 LGHDT and CDR2 YNNKEL (reference sequence). V dropped 0 bases and J dropped 6; count of bases not matched to a gene: 6. There are 16 residues in the CDR3. The CDR3 nucleotides read TGTGCCAGCAGCCAAGATCAGGGACAGGGGGCCCGCGAGCAGTACTTC. Translation: CASSQDQGQGAREQYF.

The chain is built from TRBV7-2 and TRBJ2-7, with 11 positions matching TRBD2. The junction had 7 bases not matched to a gene; V was cut back by 5 bases and J by 4 bases. Per germline, CDR1 SGHTA and CDR2 FQGNSA. The CDR3 consists of 15 residues. CDR3 in amino acids: CASSRTSGSMYEQYF. The CDR3 DNA reads TGTGCCAGCAGCCGTACTAGCGGGAGTATGTACGAGCAGTACTTC.

The chain employs TRBV11-1 and TRBJ2-3, with unresolved D. The CDR3 is 16 amino acids. Germline V CDR1 and CDR2: SGHAT, FQDESV (reference sequence). V was cut by 1 base and J by 4 bases, with 15 bases left in between. The CDR3 here is CASSLGTDLPADTQYF. Written as DNA, the CDR3 is TGTGCCAGCAGCTTAGGAACGGACCTACCGGCAGATACGCAGTATTTT. Full variable domain (missing parts from reference TRBV11-1 and TRBJ2-3): EAEVAQSPRYKITEKSQAVAFWCDPISGHATLYWYRQILGQGPELLVQFQDESVVDDSQLPKDRFSAERLKGVDSTLKIQPAELGDSAMYLCASSLGTDLPADTQYFGPGTRLTVL.

This chain connects TRBV28 to TRBJ2-1; 7 bases are shared with TRBD1. Germline loops: CDR1 MDHEN, CDR2 SYDVKM. The CDR3 consists of 12 residues. V lost 7 bases, J lost 7 bases, and 4 bases stayed unmatched. CDR3 DNA: TGTGCCAGCACCCTGACAGGGAATGAGCAGTTCTTC. Translating it yields CASTLTGNEQFF.

The chain has TRBV29-1 and TRBJ2-2, with TRBD2 matching 10 bases. The CDR3 is 13 amino acids. Trimming cost V 5 bases and J 3 bases; bases outside gene matches: 0. CDR1 SQVTM and CDR2 ANQGSEA come from the germline V gene. The DNA of the CDR3 is TGCAGCGTTAGCGGGGGGGACACCGGGGAGCTGTTTTTT. It codes for CSVSGGDTGELFF.

This clonotype has a count of ten or more. V is TRBV7-2 and J is TRBJ1-5; no clear D. Trimming removed 3 bases from V and 5 bases from J, with 8 bases in between. CDR1 SGHTA and CDR2 FQGNSA come from the germline V gene. CDR3 size: 13 residues. CDR3 nucleotides: TGTGCCAGCAGCTTGGGCGGGGATCAGCCCCAGCATTTT. It translates to CASSLGGDQPQHF.

As concerns this clonotype: A much larger clone differs by one base, so this may be a read error. The J gene is TRBJ1-1, the V gene TRBV27; a weak D match, TRBD1 (5 bases). Germline-derived CDR1 and CDR2 are MNHEY and SMNVEV (reference sequence). This CDR3 comprises 15 residues. The V end lost 4 bases, the J end lost 4 bases, and 16 bases lay between the germline ends. CDR3: CASSWSGGLTTEAFF. The CDR3 DNA follows: TGTGCCAGCAGTTGGAGCGGGGGTCTTACCACTGAAGCTTTCTTT.